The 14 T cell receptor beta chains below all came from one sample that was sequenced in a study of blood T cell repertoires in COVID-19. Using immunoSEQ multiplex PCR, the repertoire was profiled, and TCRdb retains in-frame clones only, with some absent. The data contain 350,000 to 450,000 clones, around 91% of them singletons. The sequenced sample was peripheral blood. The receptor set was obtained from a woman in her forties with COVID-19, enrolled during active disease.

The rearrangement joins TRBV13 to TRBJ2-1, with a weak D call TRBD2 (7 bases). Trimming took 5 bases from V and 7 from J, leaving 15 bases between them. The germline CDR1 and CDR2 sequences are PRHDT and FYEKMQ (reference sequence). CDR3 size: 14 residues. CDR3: CASSPMGGPNEQFF. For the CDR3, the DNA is TGTGCCAGCAGCCCTATGGGGGGGCCAAATGAGCAGTTCTTC.

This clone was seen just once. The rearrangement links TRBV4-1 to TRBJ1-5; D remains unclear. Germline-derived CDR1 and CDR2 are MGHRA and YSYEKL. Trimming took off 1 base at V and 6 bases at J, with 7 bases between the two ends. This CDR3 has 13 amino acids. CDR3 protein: CASSQVLFQPQHF. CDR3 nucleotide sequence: TGCGCCAGCAGCCAAGTCCTCTTTCAGCCCCAGCATTTT.

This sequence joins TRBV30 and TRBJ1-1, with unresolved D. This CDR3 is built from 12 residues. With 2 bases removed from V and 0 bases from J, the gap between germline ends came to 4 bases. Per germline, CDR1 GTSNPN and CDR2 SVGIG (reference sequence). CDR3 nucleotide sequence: TGTGCCTGGAGTTTAGTGAACACTGAAGCTTTCTTT. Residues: CAWSLVNTEAFF.

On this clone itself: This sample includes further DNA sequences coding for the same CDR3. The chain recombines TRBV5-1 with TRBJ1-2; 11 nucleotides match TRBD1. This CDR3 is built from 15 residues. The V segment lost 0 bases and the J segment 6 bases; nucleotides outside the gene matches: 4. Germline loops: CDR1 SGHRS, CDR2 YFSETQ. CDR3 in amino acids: CASSLVGQGGDGYTF. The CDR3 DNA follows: TGCGCCAGCAGCTTGGTGGGACAGGGGGGTGATGGCTACACCTTC.

The CDR3 DNA reads TGCGCCAGCAGAAACCTTGGGGGGGGCGATCAGCCCCAGCATTTT. Its protein product is CASRNLGGGDQPQHF. The V and J genes are TRBV10-2 and TRBJ1-5; D possibly corresponds to TRBD1 (6 bases). V shed 6 bases and J shed 5 bases, with 17 bases lying between them. The CDR3 extends over 15 amino acids. Per the germline V gene, CDR1 is WSHSY and CDR2 is SAAADI.

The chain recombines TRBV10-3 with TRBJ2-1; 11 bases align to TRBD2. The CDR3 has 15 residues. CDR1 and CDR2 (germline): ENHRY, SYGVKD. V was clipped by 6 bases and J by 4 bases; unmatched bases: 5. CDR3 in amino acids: CAISRGLAEYNEQFF. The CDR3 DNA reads TGTGCCATCAGCCGGGGACTAGCGGAGTACAATGAGCAGTTCTTC.

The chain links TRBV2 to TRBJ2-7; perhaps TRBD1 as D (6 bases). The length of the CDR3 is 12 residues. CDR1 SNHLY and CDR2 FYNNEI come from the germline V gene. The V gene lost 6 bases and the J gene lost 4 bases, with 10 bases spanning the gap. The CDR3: CASRPGQYEQYF. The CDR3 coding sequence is TGTGCCAGCAGACCCGGACAGTACGAGCAGTACTTC.

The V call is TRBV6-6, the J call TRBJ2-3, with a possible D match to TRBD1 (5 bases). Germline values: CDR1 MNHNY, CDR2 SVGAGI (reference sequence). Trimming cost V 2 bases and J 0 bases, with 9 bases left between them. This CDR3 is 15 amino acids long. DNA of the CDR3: TGTGCCAGCAGTTACGCCCGACAGAGCACAGATACGCAGTATTTT. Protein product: CASSYARQSTDTQYF.

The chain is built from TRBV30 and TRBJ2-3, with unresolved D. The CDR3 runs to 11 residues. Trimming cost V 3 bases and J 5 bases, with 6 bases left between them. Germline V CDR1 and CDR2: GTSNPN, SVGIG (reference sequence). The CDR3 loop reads CAWSLEDTQYF. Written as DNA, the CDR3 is TGTGCCTGGAGCCTAGAAGATACGCAGTATTTT.

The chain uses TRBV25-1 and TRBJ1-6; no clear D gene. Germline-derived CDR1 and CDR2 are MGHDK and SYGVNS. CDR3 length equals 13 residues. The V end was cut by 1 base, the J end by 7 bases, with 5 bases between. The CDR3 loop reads CASSESGNSPLHF. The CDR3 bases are TGTGCCAGCAGTGAATCGGGGAATTCACCCCTCCACTTT.

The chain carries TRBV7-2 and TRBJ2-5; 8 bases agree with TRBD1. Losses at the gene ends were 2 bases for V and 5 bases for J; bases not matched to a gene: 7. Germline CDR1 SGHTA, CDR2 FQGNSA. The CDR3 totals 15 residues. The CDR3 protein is CASSLTRGRFETQYF. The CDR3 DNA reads TGTGCCAGCAGCTTAACCAGGGGGCGGTTTGAGACCCAGTACTTC.

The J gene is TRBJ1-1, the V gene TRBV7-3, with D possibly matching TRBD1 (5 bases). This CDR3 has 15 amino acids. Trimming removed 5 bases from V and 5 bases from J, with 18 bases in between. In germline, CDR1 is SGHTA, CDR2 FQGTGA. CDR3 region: CASSVSVGGRTEAFF. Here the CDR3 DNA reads TGTGCCAGCAGCGTCTCCGTGGGGGGGAGGACTGAAGCTTTCTTT.

CDR3 residues: CASSFQGASITGELFF. The CDR3 nucleotides are TGTGCCAGCAGTTTCCAGGGGGCTAGTATAACCGGGGAGCTGTTTTTT. V usage is TRBV27 and J usage is TRBJ2-2, with 8 bases aligning to TRBD1. Germline-derived CDR1 and CDR2 are MNHEY and SMNVEV (reference sequence). J lost 5 bases, V lost 3 bases, and 8 bases had no gene match. The CDR3 runs to 16 residues.

The CDR3, as DNA: TGTGCCAGCAGTCCCCTGGACAGGGATGGCTACACCTTC. As protein: CASSPLDRDGYTF. This rearrangement joins TRBV27 to TRBJ1-2, with TRBD1 identical over 8 bases. The V gene end was trimmed by 5 bases and the J gene end by 6 bases; junction bases not matched to a gene: 5. The CDR3 contains 13 residues. The germline V gene encodes CDR1 MNHEY and CDR2 SMNVEV (reference sequence).